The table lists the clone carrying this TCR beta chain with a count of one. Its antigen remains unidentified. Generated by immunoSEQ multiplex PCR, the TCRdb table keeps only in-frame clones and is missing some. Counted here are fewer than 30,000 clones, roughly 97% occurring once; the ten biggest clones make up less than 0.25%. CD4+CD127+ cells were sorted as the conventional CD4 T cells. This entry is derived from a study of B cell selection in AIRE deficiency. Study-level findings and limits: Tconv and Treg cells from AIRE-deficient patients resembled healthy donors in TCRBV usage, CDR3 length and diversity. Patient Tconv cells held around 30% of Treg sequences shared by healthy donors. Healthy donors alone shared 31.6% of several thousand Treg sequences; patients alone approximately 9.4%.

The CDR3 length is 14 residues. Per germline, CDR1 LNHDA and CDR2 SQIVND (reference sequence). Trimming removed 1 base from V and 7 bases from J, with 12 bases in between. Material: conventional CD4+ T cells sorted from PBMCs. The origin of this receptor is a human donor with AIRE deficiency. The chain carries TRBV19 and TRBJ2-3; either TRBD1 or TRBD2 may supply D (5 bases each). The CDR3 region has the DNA TGTGCCAGTAGTATAGTCCCGGGACCCCATACGCAGTATTTT. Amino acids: CASSIVPGPHTQYF.